The sample holds a few counts of the clone carrying this T cell receptor beta chain. Its antigen is currently unknown. One entry per CDR3 protein, called by TCRdb with MiXCR from the 5' RACE reads. The top ten clones hold just under 25% of a sample with under 350,000 distinct CDR3 sequences, approximately 4% of them seen once. V lost 3 bases and J lost 8; bases outside the gene matches: 9. CDR3 length: 14 residues. Germline CDR1 reads SGHVS; CDR2 reads FQNEAQ. The entry originates in a study of T cells after yellow fever vaccination. Points from the study as a whole: Post-booster reappearance was seen for most primary-vaccination clones (just under 97% CD4, roughly 88% CD8). Although most clonotypes did not, a small share appeared in both CD4 and CD8 compartments.

The chain has TRBV7-8 and TRBJ1-2; 7 bases are a match to TRBD1. The sequence came from a young man who received the YFV17D yellow fever vaccine. Material: PBMCs, obtained 5 days after the yellow fever booster vaccination. The CDR3 DNA follows: TGTGCCAGCAGCTTCCTTCGTGACAGGGACGGCTACACCTTC. It is translated as CASSFLRDRDGYTF.